This T cell receptor (beta chain) stems from a study of Ad26.COV2.S vaccination and SARS-CoV-2 variants. Turning to this clone: The target antigen is unknown.

Findings and caveats of the study: Reportedly, after vaccination the spike-specific CD8+ and CD4+ T cell responses displayed substantial breadth.

The protocol was immunoSEQ multiplex PCR, while the TCRdb copy is restricted to in-frame clones and leaves out a portion. The table shows 350,000 to 400,000 clones, with around nine tenths occurring only once. The treatment denotes: roughly 19 received Ad26.COV2.S at low or high dose, single or two shots; roughly five received placebo; per-sample allocation not given. Sampling occurred on day 63 after the first vaccine or placebo injection. The CDR3 spans 13 residues. Trimming took 4 bases from V and 8 from J; bases not matched to a gene: 7. The receptor was isolated from a person aged 18-65 years who received the Ad26.COV2.S COVID-19 vaccine or a placebo. The sample was peripheral blood, taken in a trial of Ad26.COV2.S vaccine versus placebo. This sequence joins TRBV12-3 or TRBV12-4 and TRBJ1-2, with 7 bases aligning to TRBD1. CDR3 in amino acids: CASSSEGGGGYTF. Here the CDR3 DNA reads TGTGCCAGCAGTTCGGAAGGGGGCGGCGGCTACACCTTC.